The 21 T cell receptor beta chains below come from one sample, sequenced in a study of cytomegalovirus exposure and HLA in healthy donors. Method: immunoSEQ multiplex PCR; TCRdb's copy keeps in-frame clones and lacks some. The data hold over 50,000 clones, with approximately 92% observed a single time. The sequenced material came from PBMCs. These receptors were collected from a man between 18 and 29 years old in good health and CMV-seropositive.

This rearrangement joins TRBV11-2 to TRBJ1-1; 8 bases match TRBD1. J gave up 4 bases and V 5 bases, and 9 bases lay outside the gene matches. This CDR3 region has 15 residues. Germline V lookup: CDR1 SGHAT, CDR2 FQNNGV. DNA of the CDR3: TGTGCCAGCAGCCCCGGACAGGGATTAGGCACTGAAGCTTTCTTT. Its translation: CASSPGQGLGTEAFF. Looking up the rest from reference TRBV11-2 and TRBJ1-1 gives the full variable domain: EAGVAQSPRYKIIEKRQSVAFWCNPISGHATLYWYQQILGQGPKLLIQFQNNGVVDDSQLPKDRFSAERLKGVDSTLKIQPAKLEDSAVYLCASSPGQGLGTEAFFGQGTRLTVV.

The V call is TRBV19, the J call TRBJ2-5, with 7 nucleotides matching TRBD1. The V gene end was trimmed by 6 bases and the J gene end by 1 base; junction bases not matched to a gene: 8. This CDR3 has 15 residues. Germline V gives CDR1 LNHDA, CDR2 SQIVND (reference sequence). The CDR3: CASSPSRDSQETQYF. CDR3 sequence (DNA): TGTGCCAGTAGCCCAAGTAGGGACAGCCAAGAGACCCAGTACTTC. Full variable domain (outside the CDR3, taken from reference TRBV19 and TRBJ2-5): DGGITQSPKYLFRKEGQNVTLSCEQNLNHDAMYWYRQDPGQGLRLIYYSQIVNDFQKGDIAEGYSVSREKKESFPLTVTSAQKNPTAFYLCASSPSRDSQETQYFGPGTRLLVL.

This clone was recorded only once. The genes are TRBV9 and TRBJ2-2; 8 nucleotides line up with TRBD2. V trimming: 0 bases; J trimming: 6 bases; junction bases outside the gene matches: 4. Per germline, CDR1 SGDLS and CDR2 YYNGEE. The length of the CDR3 is 15 residues. The CDR3 coding sequence is TGTGCCAGCAGCGTAGGGCGGGAGGAGGCCGGGGAGCTGTTTTTT. This translates into CASSVGREEAGELFF.

V is TRBV20-1 and J is TRBJ2-3, with D hard to call. Germline-derived CDR1 and CDR2 are DFQATT and SNEGSKA (reference sequence). CDR3 length: 11 residues. With 4 bases removed from V and 5 bases from J, the gap between germline ends came to 7 bases. The CDR3 DNA reads as TGCAGTGCTACATTTTTAGATACGCAGTATTTT. This encodes CSATFLDTQYF.

The V call is TRBV5-8, the J call TRBJ2-5; D gene unclear. V was shortened by 4 bases and J by 3 bases, with 10 bases between the two germline ends. Germline CDR1 SGHTS, CDR2 YDEGEE. This CDR3 contains 13 residues. CDR3 sequence (DNA): TGTGCCAGCAGCCTACGCTATGAAGAGACCCAGTACTTC. Translating gives CASSLRYEETQYF.

This clone showed up just once. CDR3 region: CATSGQGNYGYTF. The CDR3 DNA is TGTGCCACTTCGGGACAGGGAAACTATGGCTACACCTTC. The V call is TRBV19, the J call TRBJ1-2, with TRBD1 identical over 9 bases. The V gene end was trimmed by 10 bases and the J gene end by 2 bases; junction bases not matched to a gene: 5. In germline, CDR1 is LNHDA, CDR2 SQIVND (reference sequence). The CDR3 is made up of 13 amino acids.

The chain links TRBV2 to TRBJ2-3; TRBD2 agrees at 11 bases. Losses at the gene ends were 2 bases for V and 6 bases for J; bases not matched to a gene: 4. The CDR3 has 15 amino acids. CDR1 SNHLY and CDR2 FYNNEI come from the germline V gene. In DNA, the CDR3 is TGTGCCAGCAGTGAAACTAGCGGGAGATGGGATACGCAGTATTTT. This gives the protein CASSETSGRWDTQYF.

The chain combines TRBV2 with TRBJ2-7; no reliable D call. Germline CDR1 is SNHLY and CDR2 is FYNNEI. The germline V and J ends were trimmed by 3 bases and 2 bases, with 11 bases remaining between them. The CDR3 is 14 amino acids. The CDR3 nucleotides are TGTGCCAGCAGTGAGGGCCCGACGACCTACGAGCAGTACTTC. This encodes CASSEGPTTYEQYF. Supplemented by reference TRBV2 and TRBJ2-7, the full variable domain reads EPEVTQTPSHQVTQMGQEVILRCVPISNHLYFYWYRQILGQKVEFLVSFYNNEISEKSEIFDDQFSVERPDGSNFTLKIRSTKLEDSAMYFCASSEGPTTYEQYFGPGTRLTVT.

The rearrangement joins TRBV9 to TRBJ2-7; 9 bases map to TRBD1. After removal of 4 bases from V and 6 bases from J, the junction contained 11 bases not matched to a gene. Germline loops: CDR1 SGDLS, CDR2 YYNGEE. The CDR3 extends over 15 amino acids. CDR3 in amino acids: CASSKRPGQGGEQYF. DNA of the CDR3: TGTGCCAGCAGCAAACGACCGGGACAGGGAGGCGAGCAGTACTTC.

V and J are TRBV28 and TRBJ1-2, with a tentative D call TRBD1 (6 bases). The CDR3 loop spans 13 amino acids. V lost 4 bases and J 5 bases, leaving 11 bases between the germline ends. Germline V gene data show CDR1 as MDHEN and CDR2 as SYDVKM. This CDR3 reads CASSSGAGYGYTF. The DNA of the CDR3 is TGTGCCAGCAGTTCAGGGGCTGGGTATGGCTACACCTTC.

The chain uses TRBV4-2 and TRBJ2-5, with TRBD2 identical over 10 bases. This CDR3 region has 16 residues. The ends lost 3 bases at V and 5 bases at J; junction bases unmatched: 9. The germline V gene has CDR1 LGHNA and CDR2 YNFKEQ. As DNA, the CDR3 is TGTGCCAGCAGCCATTCCAGCGGGAGGGCCATGGAGACCCAGTACTTC. This codes for CASSHSSGRAMETQYF.

The rearrangement joins TRBV5-8 to TRBJ2-7; no reliable D call. The CDR3 has 11 amino acids. The V and J ends lost 3 bases and 3 bases respectively, with 4 bases between them. Germline V lookup: CDR1 SGHTS, CDR2 YDEGEE. The CDR3 reads CASSSGYEQYF. In nucleotides, the CDR3 is TGTGCCAGCAGCTCAGGCTACGAGCAGTACTTC.

The chain couples TRBV28 to TRBJ1-3; no clear D. The germline V and J ends were trimmed by 6 bases and 0 bases, with 15 bases remaining between them. Germline V lookup: CDR1 MDHEN, CDR2 SYDVKM. The CDR3 is 16 residues long. The CDR3: CASSLTLLTSGNTIYF. The CDR3 DNA follows: TGTGCCAGCAGCCTGACTCTCCTTACCTCTGGAAACACCATATATTTT.

This clone has more than one count but fewer than ten. The chain recombines TRBV30 with TRBJ2-6, with 8 bases aligning to TRBD1. The junction had 7 bases not matched to a gene; V was cut back by 4 bases and J by 2 bases. CDR1 and CDR2 from the germline V gene are GTSNPN and SVGIG (reference sequence). The CDR3 length is 16 residues. The CDR3 nucleotides read TGTGCCTGGACTGCAGGGGGCCTTACTGGGGCCAACGTCCTGACTTTC. Translation gives CAWTAGGLTGANVLTF.

The V gene is TRBV29-1, the J gene TRBJ1-2; TRBD1 agrees at 12 bases. CDR3 length: 13 residues. The ends lost 7 bases at V and 5 bases at J; junction bases unmatched: 5. Germline CDR1 reads SQVTM; CDR2 reads ANQGSEA. The CDR3 is CSAGTGGNYGYTF. Written as DNA, the CDR3 is TGCAGCGCCGGGACAGGGGGCAATTATGGCTACACCTTC.

This chain connects TRBV6-5 to TRBJ2-1; D gene ambiguous. V was clipped by 0 bases and J by 9 bases, with 6 bases between them. Germline V gene sequence: CDR1 MNHEY, CDR2 SVGAGI. The CDR3 sequence is 12 residues long. The CDR3 nucleotides are TGTGCCAGCAGTTACTCACGCGGTGAGCAGTTCTTC. This sequence encodes CASSYSRGEQFF.

The V gene is TRBV2, the J gene TRBJ1-3, with D unresolved. The ends were cut back, 6 bases at V and 4 bases at J, with 10 bases in the middle. CDR3 length: 13 amino acids. Germline CDR1 and CDR2: SNHLY and FYNNEI. The CDR3 loop reads CASSASTGNTIYF. CDR3 in DNA: TGTGCCAGCAGCGCCAGTACCGGAAACACCATATATTTT.

This clone has only a few counts. The V and J genes are TRBV6-1 and TRBJ2-3; 7 bases are shared with TRBD2. V was clipped by 6 bases and J by 6 bases; unmatched bases: 9. Germline values: CDR1 MNHNS, CDR2 SASEGT. The CDR3 consists of 14 residues. CDR3 DNA: TGTGCCAGCAGGGTGGCGGGAGCAGGGGATACGCAGTATTTT. Translated, it gives CASRVAGAGDTQYF.

V usage is TRBV4-1 and J usage is TRBJ2-7; D uncertain. The CDR3 runs 12 residues. V dropped 0 bases and J dropped 6 bases, with 6 bases sitting between them. The germline CDR1 and CDR2 sequences are MGHRA and YSYEKL. Here the CDR3 reads CASSQDPGEQYF. Here the CDR3 DNA reads TGCGCCAGCAGCCAAGATCCGGGCGAGCAGTACTTC.

As for this clone: One junction end does not reproduce the germline sequence, and a read error may be involved. The rearrangement joins TRBV7-9 to TRBJ2-7; the D gene is possibly TRBD1 (6 bases). Germline-derived CDR1 and CDR2 are SEHNR and FQNEAQ (reference sequence). The CDR3 loop spans 13 amino acids. The CDR3 DNA reads as TGTGCCAGCAGCTTAGCCTCCGGGACACCTAACGACTTC. The encoded protein is CASSLASGTPNDF. Combining the CDR3 with reference TRBV7-9 and TRBJ2-7 gives the whole variable domain DTGVSQNPRHKITKRGQNVTFRCDPISEHNRLYWYRQTLGQGPEFLTYFQNEAQLEKSRLLSDRFSAERPKGSFSTLEIQRTEQGDSAMYLCASSLASGTPNDFGPGTRLTVT.

The chain has TRBV5-6 and TRBJ2-7; D is uncertain. Germline V gene sequence: CDR1 SGHDT, CDR2 YYEEEE. This CDR3 is built from 16 residues. Trimming removed 6 bases at V and 0 bases at J, with 19 bases between. CDR3 sequence reads: CASTPPQARNSYEQYF. Written as DNA, the CDR3 is TGTGCCAGCACACCACCCCAGGCCAGAAACTCCTACGAGCAGTACTTC.